This T cell receptor beta chain was sequenced in a study of shared clonotypes between healthy human individuals. Study in general: Donors consisted of two women and three men between 18 and 49. Study-level results: Few donors restricted represented genetic and exposure-history diversity.

Sorted-subset replicate PCR reactions contained 200 ng DNA, corresponding to some 30,000 T cell genomes. Generated by immunoSEQ multiplex PCR, the TCRdb table keeps only in-frame clones and is missing some. Found here are some 1,600,000 clones, 95% to 99% of them singletons; the top ten hold less than 0.55%. In regard to this clone: The target antigen is unknown.

Germline assignment: CDR1 SGHKS and CDR2 YYEKEE (reference sequence). The V gene end was trimmed by 4 bases and the J gene end by 4 bases; junction bases not matched to a gene: 3. CDR3 length equals 14 residues. In the CD4+ fraction, cells were divided into CD45RA+ naive and CD45RA-negative memory subsets. This sequence originates from a man between 25 and 39 years old in good health. Sequenced sample: naive CD4+ T cells sorted from blood. Indicated subset: CD45RA+ positively selected. V gene TRBV5-5 combines with J gene TRBJ2-1, with 9 bases identical to TRBD2. CDR3 region: CASSIAGAYNEQFF. The DNA for the CDR3 is TGTGCCAGCAGCATAGCGGGGGCATACAATGAGCAGTTCTTC.